A selection of T cell receptor beta chains follows, all from one sample in a study of beta chain features in type 1 diabetes. Assay: immunoSEQ multiplex PCR; the TCRdb copy retains only in-frame clones and omits some. The data show more than 150,000 clones, around an eighth seen once. The sequenced sample consisted of central memory CD4+ T cells from blood. The receptors derive from a woman in her late teens or twenties in good health. Both conserved end residues are trimmed from each CDR3. Each record gives: J gene, D gene, clone size, V gene, CDR3 protein. D genes are given only for firm matches. The listing skips clone size in some rows; elsewhere it reads once, few, many or a size class.

>TRBJ2-4|TRBD1|few|TRBV7-2
ASQFRDRGQNIQY
>TRBJ2-6|-|-|TRBV27
ASSTRDSGANVLT
>TRBJ2-5|-|few|TRBV5-4
ASSFGDQETQY
>TRBJ2-1|-|-|TRBV27
ASSLDWGVYNEQF
>TRBJ2-6|-|-|TRBV7-9
ASSLEGHSGANVLT
>TRBJ1-1|-|few|TRBV30
AWSLKVDSSEAF
>TRBJ2-1|TRBD2|-|TRBV11-2
ASSLGTSRHEQF
>TRBJ2-7|TRBD2|few|TRBV5-1
ASSLGGLAGEGEQY
>TRBJ2-7|-|-|TRBV6-5
ATTRRDLSYEQY
>TRBJ2-2|TRBD1|-|TRBV30
AWKRTNRGTGELF
>TRBJ2-5|TRBD1|-|TRBV6-1
ASRRTGRWETQY
>TRBJ2-4|TRBD2|few|TRBV19
ASSVAGVPNNLQY
>TRBJ2-1|-|few|TRBV11-1
ASGRSGWVRTGQF
>TRBJ2-5|-|-|TRBV19
PPLAGKLQETQY
>TRBJ1-1|TRBD1|-|TRBV18
ASSRGQGAEAF
>TRBJ1-2|TRBD1|few|TRBV19
ASSARTGLQDGYT
>TRBJ2-2|-|-|TRBV19
ASSSTYTGELF
>TRBJ1-5|-|-|TRBV30
AWTEQSGNQPQH
>TRBJ1-2|-|few|TRBV7-9
ASSRIGAGEGYGYT
>TRBJ1-2|-|few|TRBV10-1
ASSDGAADYGYT
>TRBJ2-3|-|-|TRBV28
ASSPPSGTDTQY
>TRBJ2-2|-|-|TRBV19
ASSIGGGTNTGELF
>TRBJ1-4|TRBD1|-|TRBV4-3
ASSQDLRDRAWKKLF
>TRBJ2-1|TRBD1|-|TRBV27
ASRGDRGINNEQF
>TRBJ2-1|TRBD2|-|TRBV27
ASSFGGNEQF
>TRBJ1-1|TRBD1|few|TRBV28
ASSRTGGLNTEAF
>TRBJ2-3|-|few|TRBV5-1
ASSLWTSSTDTQY
>TRBJ1-2|TRBD1|-|TRBV5-6
ASSFRDRVGYT
>TRBJ2-4|-|-|TRBV6-5
ASSYEGRYVY
>TRBJ1-5|-|few|TRBV7-2
ASSPRQANSNQPQH
>TRBJ1-2|-|-|TRBV7-2
ASSLSGGYT
>TRBJ1-1|-|few|TRBV20-1
SPIGGTEAF
>TRBJ2-1|TRBD2|-|TRBV11-1
ASNIAGGPNNEQF
>TRBJ2-7|-|few|TRBV15
ATSTNLGLRNPEQY
>TRBJ1-1|-|-|TRBV5-1
ASSLTVLHTEAF
>TRBJ1-2|-|few|TRBV7-9
ASSLTANYGYT
>TRBJ1-5|-|-|TRBV11-3
ASSFNRAGNQPQH
>TRBJ1-2|-|-|TRBV7-2
ASSSRRDGNYGYT
>TRBJ1-5|TRBD1|few|TRBV6-6
ASSGQGSNQPQH
>TRBJ2-2|TRBD1|-|TRBV6-1
ASSELGTGNTGELF
>TRBJ2-4|-|-|TRBV28
ASSFSGWGIAKNIQY
>TRBJ1-4|TRBD1|-|TRBV18
ASSPLGQGFNEKLF
>TRBJ2-2|TRBD2|few|TRBV5-4
ASSLLAGNTGELF
>TRBJ1-2|TRBD1|few|TRBV6-6
ASTRDRGNYGYT
>TRBJ2-1|TRBD2|few|TRBV28
ASSFRTSGRVKQF
>TRBJ2-1|-|-|TRBV15
ATSAQGGSYNEQF
>TRBJ1-2|-|few|TRBV5-1
ASSPPGRQNGYT
>TRBJ2-7|TRBD2|few|TRBV5-5
ASSLASGTSGTHEQY
>TRBJ2-1|-|-|TRBV7-9
ASSLLKGLINEQF
>TRBJ2-7|-|-|TRBV28
ASSSRVPGEQY
>TRBJ2-5|TRBD2|few|TRBV7-9
ASSLTSGVGETQY
>TRBJ1-2|-|few|TRBV28
ASSLVNRGYT
>TRBJ1-1|TRBD1|few|TRBV19
ASSGTFGTGVTEAF
>TRBJ2-7|-|-|TRBV7-9
ASSPRPGLPLEQY
>TRBJ1-1|-|few|TRBV30
AWTLPGDHRRAF